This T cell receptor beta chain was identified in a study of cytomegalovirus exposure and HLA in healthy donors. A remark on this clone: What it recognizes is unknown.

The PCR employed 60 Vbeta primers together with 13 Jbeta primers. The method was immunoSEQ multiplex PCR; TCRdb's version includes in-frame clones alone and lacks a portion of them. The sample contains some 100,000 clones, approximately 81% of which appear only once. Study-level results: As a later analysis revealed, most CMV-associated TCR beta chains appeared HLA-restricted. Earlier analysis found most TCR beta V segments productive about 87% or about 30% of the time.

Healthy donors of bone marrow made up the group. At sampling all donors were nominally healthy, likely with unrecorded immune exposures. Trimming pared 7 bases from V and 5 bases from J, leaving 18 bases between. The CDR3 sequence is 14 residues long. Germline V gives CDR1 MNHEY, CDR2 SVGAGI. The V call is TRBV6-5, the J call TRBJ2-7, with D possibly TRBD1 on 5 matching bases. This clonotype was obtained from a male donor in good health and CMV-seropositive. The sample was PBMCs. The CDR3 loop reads CASTPWQGNHEQYF. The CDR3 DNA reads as TGTGCCAGCACCCCCTGGCAGGGCAATCACGAGCAGTACTTC.